The 14 T cell receptor beta chains below all came from one sample that was sequenced in a study of T cells in Graves' hyperthyroidism and ophthalmopathy. Researchers amplified the TCR beta CDR3 regions from RNA transcripts. The TCR CDR3 first-round RT-PCR relied on the HTBI primer set. TCRdb re-derived calls from the multiplex PCR reads in MiXCR, one entry per CDR3 protein. The sample has some 50,000 distinct CDR3 sequences, roughly 50% seen once. Input material: blood. These receptors all come from a woman between 45 and 65 years old with Graves' ophthalmopathy.

DNA for the CDR3: TGCGCCAGCAGCTTTGGCCGGGGTGGGGGCACAGATACGCAGTATTTT. Its translation: CASSFGRGGGTDTQYF. This chain uses TRBV5-1 with TRBJ2-3, with a weak D call TRBD2 (5 bases). Trimming pared 2 bases from V and 1 base from J, leaving 14 bases between. The CDR3 length is 16 residues. Germline lookup yields CDR1 SGHRS and CDR2 YFSETQ.

In this sample, this clonotype turned up many times. V is TRBV19 and J is TRBJ2-3; TRBD2 aligns across 11 bases. The CDR3 loop spans 17 amino acids. The V segment lost 5 bases and the J segment 2 bases; nucleotides outside the gene matches: 9. CDR1 is LNHDA and CDR2 is SQIVND in the germline V gene (reference sequence). The CDR3 bases are TGTGCCAGTAGTCTCCGGGGACTAGCGGAAGTCACAGATACGCAGTATTTT. Protein: CASSLRGLAEVTDTQYF.

In this sample, this clonotype is medium-sized. The chain has TRBV10-2 and TRBJ1-2, with a weak D call TRBD1 (5 bases). The CDR3 runs 16 residues. CDR1 is WSHSY and CDR2 is SAAADI in the germline V gene. Trimming removed 2 bases from V and 3 bases from J, with 16 bases in between. The CDR3 coding sequence is TGCGCCAGCAGTGAGCGGGGTATTCAGGGCCACTATGGCTACACCTTC. Its protein is CASSERGIQGHYGYTF.

The table lists this clonotype with many counts. The V and J genes are TRBV6-5 and TRBJ1-1; unclear D gene. The CDR3 spans 13 residues. V lost 0 bases and J lost 5, with 7 bases in between. Germline V gene sequence: CDR1 MNHEY, CDR2 SVGAGI. DNA for the CDR3: TGTGCCAGCAGTTACTCTGGGTGGACTGAAGCTTTCTTT. Translating it yields CASSYSGWTEAFF.

Only one count was recorded for this clonotype. This chain links TRBV7-9 with TRBJ2-5, with 9 bases that match TRBD2. Germline V gene data show CDR1 as SEHNR and CDR2 as FQNEAQ (reference sequence). V lost 1 base and J lost 2; bases outside the gene matches: 8. The CDR3 loop spans 17 amino acids. CDR3 DNA sequence: TGTGCCAGCAGCTTAGAAGGCGGGGGGGCAGGGCAAGAGACCCAGTACTTC. Amino acids: CASSLEGGGAGQETQYF.

Notes on this clonotype: The junction and the germline gene differ at one end; a read error may be behind it. The chain recombines TRBV9 with TRBJ1-1; 7 bases align to TRBD1. Germline assignment: CDR1 SGDLS and CDR2 YYNGEE. This CDR3 contains 14 residues. CDR3 sequence: CANSAWTGDTEASF. CDR3 in DNA: TGTGCCAACAGCGCCTGGACAGGAGACACTGAAGCTTCCTTT.

The chain carries TRBV11-3 and TRBJ2-4; tentative D call: TRBD2 (5 bases). Trimming took off 1 base at V and 4 bases at J, with 17 bases between the two ends. Germline lookup yields CDR1 SGHNT and CDR2 YENEEA. The CDR3 consists of 17 residues. The CDR3 here is CASSLAPSLVGKNIQYF. The CDR3 nucleotides are TGTGCCAGCAGCTTAGCCCCTTCACTAGTAGGGAAAAACATTCAGTACTTC.

This clonotype was detected many times. CDR3 bases: TGTGCCAGCAGCCGGGTGGGCCCTTACGAGCAGTACTTC. This codes for CASSRVGPYEQYF. This chain connects TRBV7-9 to TRBJ2-7, with D uncertain. This CDR3 spans 13 amino acids. CDR1 is SEHNR and CDR2 is FQNEAQ in the germline V gene (reference sequence). Between the trimmed V and J ends, which lost 5 bases and 4 bases, there was a span of 12 bases.

This clonotype was counted ten times or more. The gene calls are TRBV7-9 and TRBJ1-2; weak D call: TRBD1 (6 bases). The CDR3 has 15 residues. In germline, CDR1 is SEHNR, CDR2 FQNEAQ (reference sequence). The V gene lost 1 base and the J gene lost 7 bases, with 16 bases spanning the gap. The CDR3 loop is CASSLGFGGQFGYTF. The CDR3 nucleotides are TGTGCCAGCAGCTTAGGGTTTGGAGGACAGTTTGGCTACACCTTC. The full variable domain, completed using reference TRBV7-9 and TRBJ1-2, is DTGVSQNPRHKITKRGQNVTFRCDPISEHNRLYWYRQTLGQGPEFLTYFQNEAQLEKSRLLSDRFSAERPKGSFSTLEIQRTEQGDSAMYLCASSLGFGGQFGYTFGSGTRLTVV.

This clonotype was counted ten times or more. The gene calls are TRBV14 and TRBJ1-4; no clear D gene. The CDR3 runs to 16 residues. The ends were cut back, 5 bases at V and 0 bases at J, with 13 bases in the middle. CDR1 is SGHDN and CDR2 is FVKESK in the germline V gene. The CDR3: CASSIRTSATNEKLFF. In nucleotides, the CDR3 is TGTGCCAGCAGCATAAGAACCTCTGCAACTAATGAAAAACTGTTTTTT.

The V and J genes are TRBV29-1 and TRBJ2-5, with a tentative D call TRBD1 (5 bases). The CDR3 is 14 amino acids. CDR1 and CDR2 from the germline V gene are SQVTM and ANQGSEA. Between the trimmed V and J ends, which lost 2 bases and 2 bases, there was a span of 12 bases. The CDR3 here is CSVESGYGQETQYF. Here the CDR3 DNA reads TGCAGCGTTGAATCAGGGTATGGGCAAGAGACCCAGTACTTC.

This clonotype was counted many times. This sequence joins TRBV9 and TRBJ2-1; TRBD1 matches at 8 bases. This CDR3 contains 15 residues. The V segment lost 0 bases and the J segment 1 base; nucleotides outside the gene matches: 0. Germline V CDR1 and CDR2: SGDLS, YYNGEE. The CDR3, as DNA: TGTGCCAGCAGCGTAGGACAGGGGTCCTACAATGAGCAGTTCTTC. It translates to CASSVGQGSYNEQFF.

Notes on this clonotype: This may be a read error: a much more frequent sequence differs by one nucleotide. The V gene is TRBV3-1, the J gene TRBJ2-7, with TRBD1 matching 7 bases. CDR1 is LGHDT and CDR2 is YNNKEL in the germline V gene (reference sequence). The CDR3 totals 15 residues. V shed 1 base and J 3 bases; nucleotides not matched to a gene: 6. The CDR3 spells CASSQGDSGYYEQYF. The CDR3 nucleotides read TGTGCCAGCAGCCAAGGGGACAGTGGCTACTACGAGCAGTACTTC.

To note about this clonotype: Relative to the germline gene, one junction end is altered; a read error may explain this. This chain uses TRBV7-7 with TRBJ2-5; tentatively, D is TRBD1 (5 bases). The CDR3 runs to 13 residues. Germline CDR1 SSHAT, CDR2 FNYEAQ (reference sequence). CDR3 residues: CASSLGPRETQYF. In nucleotides, the CDR3 is TGTGCTAGCAGCTTGGGGCCTAGGGAGACCCAGTACTTC.